The sequence of this T cell receptor (gamma chain) was determined in a study of Vδ1+ human thymocytes. This CDR3 has 14 amino acids. Germline V gene sequence: CDR1 EGSTGY, CDR2 YDSYTSSV. With 3 bases clipped from V and 5 bases from J, the junction kept 10 bases outside the gene matches. Concerning this clone itself: Its specificity is not known.

Study conclusions and caveats: Thymic TRG and TRD repertoires appeared highly polyclonal. Many TRG clonotypes were shared between donors; TRD repertoires were essentially private.

Sequences come from RNA converted to cDNA by reverse transcription. The CDR3 regions were amplified by multiplex PCR from V-gene primers to a constant-region primer. TCRdb applied CATT to the multiplex PCR reads for clone calling. This sample has over 25,000 gamma-chain clones, with 20% to 25% found just once. The TCR was taken from a boy less than two years old who had congenital heart surgery. Input material: Vdelta1+ gamma-delta thymocytes from the thymus. Sample subset: FACS-sorted CD3+ TCRalphabeta- TCRVdelta1+ TCRVdelta2- thymocytes. The J gene is TRGJ1 or TRGJ2, the V gene TRGV4. The DNA for the CDR3 is TGTGCCACCTGGGATCAGGGGCCCAATTATAAGAAACTCTTT. It is translated as CATWDQGPNYKKLF.